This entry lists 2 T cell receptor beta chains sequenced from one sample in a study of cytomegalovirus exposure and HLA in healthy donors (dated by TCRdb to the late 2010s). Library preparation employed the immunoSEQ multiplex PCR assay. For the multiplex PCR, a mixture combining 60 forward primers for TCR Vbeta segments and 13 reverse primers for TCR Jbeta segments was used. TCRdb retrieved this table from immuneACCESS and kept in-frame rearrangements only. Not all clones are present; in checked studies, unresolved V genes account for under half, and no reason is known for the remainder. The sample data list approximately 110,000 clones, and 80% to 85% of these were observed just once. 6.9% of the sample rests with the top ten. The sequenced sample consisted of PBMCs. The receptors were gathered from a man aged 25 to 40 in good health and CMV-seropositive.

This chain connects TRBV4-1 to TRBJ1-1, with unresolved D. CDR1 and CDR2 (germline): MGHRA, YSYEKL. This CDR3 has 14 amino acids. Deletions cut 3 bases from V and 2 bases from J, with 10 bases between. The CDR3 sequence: CASSHVGSNTEAFF. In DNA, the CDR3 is TGCGCCAGCAGCCATGTCGGGTCTAACACTGAAGCTTTCTTT.

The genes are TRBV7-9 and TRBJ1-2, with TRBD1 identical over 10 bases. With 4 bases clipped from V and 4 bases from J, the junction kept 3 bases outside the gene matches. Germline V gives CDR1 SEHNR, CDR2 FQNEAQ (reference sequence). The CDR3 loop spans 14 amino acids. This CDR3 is CASSSDRGLYGYTF. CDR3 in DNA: TGTGCCAGCAGCTCTGACAGGGGGCTCTATGGCTACACCTTC. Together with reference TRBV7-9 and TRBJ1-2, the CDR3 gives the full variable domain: DTGVSQNPRHKITKRGQNVTFRCDPISEHNRLYWYRQTLGQGPEFLTYFQNEAQLEKSRLLSDRFSAERPKGSFSTLEIQRTEQGDSAMYLCASSSDRGLYGYTFGSGTRLTVV.